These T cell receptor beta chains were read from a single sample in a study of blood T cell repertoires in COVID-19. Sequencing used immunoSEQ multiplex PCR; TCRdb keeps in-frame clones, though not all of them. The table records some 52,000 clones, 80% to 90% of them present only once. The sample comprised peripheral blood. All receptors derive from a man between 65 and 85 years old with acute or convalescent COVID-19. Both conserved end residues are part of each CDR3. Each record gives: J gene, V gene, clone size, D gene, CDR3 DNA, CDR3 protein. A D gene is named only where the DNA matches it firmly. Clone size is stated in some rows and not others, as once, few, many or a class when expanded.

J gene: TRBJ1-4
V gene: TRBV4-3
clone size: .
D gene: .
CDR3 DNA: TGCGCCAGCAGCCAACTGAGGGAGGACGGCGGTAGAAAACTGTTTTTT
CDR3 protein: CASSQLREDGGRKLFF

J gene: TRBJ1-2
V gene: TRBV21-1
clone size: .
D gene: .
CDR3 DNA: TGTGCCAGCGTGGGGACCGGGAGGGGCTACACCTTC
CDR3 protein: CASVGTGRGYTF

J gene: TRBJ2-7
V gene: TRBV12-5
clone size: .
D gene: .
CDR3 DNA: TGTGCTAGTGGTTTGGCCAACAAGGTGGAGCTAGCATATGAGCAGTACTTC
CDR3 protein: CASGLANKVELAYEQYF

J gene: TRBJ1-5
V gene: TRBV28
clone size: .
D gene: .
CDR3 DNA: TGTGCCAGCAGTTCCCCGGGAGGGCTAAATCAGCCCCAGCATTTT
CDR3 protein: CASSSPGGLNQPQHF

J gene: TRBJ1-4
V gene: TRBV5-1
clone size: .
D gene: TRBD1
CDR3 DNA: TGCGCCAGCAGTTTCGATGGACAGGGTGGTAATGAAAAACTGTTTTTT
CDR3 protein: CASSFDGQGGNEKLFF

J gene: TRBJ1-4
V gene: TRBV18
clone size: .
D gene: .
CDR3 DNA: TGTGCCAGCTCACCAGGGCCTAATGAAAAACTGTTTTTT
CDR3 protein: CASSPGPNEKLFF

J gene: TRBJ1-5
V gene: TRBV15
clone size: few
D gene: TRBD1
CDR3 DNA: TGTGCCACCAGCAGATACAGACAGGGGTCGGTAGGCCAGCCCCAGCATTTT
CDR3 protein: CATSRYRQGSVGQPQHF

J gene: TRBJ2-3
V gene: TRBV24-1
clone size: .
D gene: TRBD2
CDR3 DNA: TGTGCCACCAGTGATGCCCCGCTAGCGGGAACAGATACGCAGTATTTT
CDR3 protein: CATSDAPLAGTDTQYF

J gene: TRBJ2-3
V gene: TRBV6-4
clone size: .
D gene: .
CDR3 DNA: TGTGCCAGCAGTGCCAGGGATACAGATACGCAGTATTTT
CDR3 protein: CASSARDTDTQYF

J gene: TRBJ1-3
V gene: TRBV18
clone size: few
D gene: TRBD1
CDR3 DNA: TGTGCCAGCTCAAGGGACAGGGCTGGAAACACCATATATTTT
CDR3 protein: CASSRDRAGNTIYF

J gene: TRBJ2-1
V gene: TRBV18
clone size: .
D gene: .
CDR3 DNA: TGTGCCAGCTCACCAGATGTAGGGGTGCATGAGCAGTTCTTC
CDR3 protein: CASSPDVGVHEQFF

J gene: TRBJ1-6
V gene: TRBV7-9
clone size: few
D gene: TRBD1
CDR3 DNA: TGTGCCAGCAGCTCATCGGGACAGGGCGATTCACCCCTCCACTTT
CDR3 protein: CASSSSGQGDSPLHF

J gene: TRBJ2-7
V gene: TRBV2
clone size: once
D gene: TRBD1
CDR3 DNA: TGTGCCAGCACCAGGACAGGTCCTTCCTACGAGCAGTACTTC
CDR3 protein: CASTRTGPSYEQYF

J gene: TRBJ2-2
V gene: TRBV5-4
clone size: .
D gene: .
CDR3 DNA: TGTGCCAGCAGATCTCTCTCTAGCGGAGGGGGGACCGGGGAGCTGTTTTTT
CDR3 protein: CASRSLSSGGGTGELFF

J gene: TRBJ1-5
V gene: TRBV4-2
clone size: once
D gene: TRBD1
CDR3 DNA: TGTGCCAGCAGCCAAGTCAACAGGGGGAATCAGCCCCAGCATTTT
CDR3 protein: CASSQVNRGNQPQHF

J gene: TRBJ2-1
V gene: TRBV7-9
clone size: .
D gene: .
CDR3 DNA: TGTGCCAGCAGCTTAGCGCAGGGCAGCGAGCAGTTCTTC
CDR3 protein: CASSLAQGSEQFF

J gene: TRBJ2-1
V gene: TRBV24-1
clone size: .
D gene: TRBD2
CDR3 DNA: TGTGCCACCAGTGATAGCCGACTAGCCGACAATGAGCAGTTCTTC
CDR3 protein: CATSDSRLADNEQFF

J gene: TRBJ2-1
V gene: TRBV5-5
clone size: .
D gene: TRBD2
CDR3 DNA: TGTGCCAGCAGCCTTACCGGGACTAGCGGGAGAAATGAGCAGTTCTTC
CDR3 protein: CASSLTGTSGRNEQFF

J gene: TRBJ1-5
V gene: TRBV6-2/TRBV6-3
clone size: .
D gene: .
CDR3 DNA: TGTGCCAGCAACCCTAACGGTAGCAATCAGCCCCAGCATTTT
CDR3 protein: CASNPNGSNQPQHF

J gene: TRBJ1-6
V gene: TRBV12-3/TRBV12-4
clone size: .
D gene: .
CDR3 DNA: TGTGCCAGCAGCCAACGGGAGACTCCCCTCCACTTT
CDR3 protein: CASSQRETPLHF

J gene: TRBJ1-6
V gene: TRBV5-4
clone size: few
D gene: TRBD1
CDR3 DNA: TGTGCCAGCAGCTTGGAGAGACAGGGGAATTCACCCCTCCACTTT
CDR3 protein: CASSLERQGNSPLHF

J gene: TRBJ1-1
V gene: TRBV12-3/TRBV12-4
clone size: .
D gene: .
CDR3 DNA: TGTGCCAGCAGTCTCCAGCAGGGTACTGAAGCTTTCTTT
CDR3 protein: CASSLQQGTEAFF

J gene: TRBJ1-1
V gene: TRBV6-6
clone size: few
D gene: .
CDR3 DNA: TGTGCCAGCAGTTACCCGAACAGGGAGAACACTGAAGCTTTCTTT
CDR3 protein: CASSYPNRENTEAFF

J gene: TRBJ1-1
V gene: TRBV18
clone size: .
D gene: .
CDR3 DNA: TGTGCCAGCTCAAGGGGGGGCGCGGGGAACACTGAAGCTTTCTTT
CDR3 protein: CASSRGGAGNTEAFF

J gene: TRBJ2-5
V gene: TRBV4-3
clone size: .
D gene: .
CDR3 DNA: TGCGCCAGCAGCCAAGATAAGGGAGTGACCCAGTACTTC
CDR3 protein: CASSQDKGVTQYF

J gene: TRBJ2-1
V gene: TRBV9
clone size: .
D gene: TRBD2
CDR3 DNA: TGTGCCAGCAGCGGAGCACTAGCGGGAGGGGGCAATGAGCAGTTCTTC
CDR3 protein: CASSGALAGGGNEQFF

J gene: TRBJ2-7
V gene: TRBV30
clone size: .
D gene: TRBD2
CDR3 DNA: TGTGCCTGGAGTGGGCTAGCGGGGGCCCGGTCGTACTTC
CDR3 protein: CAWSGLAGARSYF

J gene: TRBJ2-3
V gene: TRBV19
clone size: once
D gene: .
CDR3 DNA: TGTGCCAGTAGTATAGTCCCCAAGCTTCTAGCGTCAACTAGCACAGATACGCAGTATTTT
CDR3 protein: CASSIVPKLLASTSTDTQYF

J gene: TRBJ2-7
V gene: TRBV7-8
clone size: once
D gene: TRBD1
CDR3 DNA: TGTGCCAGCAGCTCAGGGGGATCCTACGAGCAGTACTTC
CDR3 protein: CASSSGGSYEQYF

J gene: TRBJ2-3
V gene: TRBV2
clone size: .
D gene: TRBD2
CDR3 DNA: TGTGCCAGCAGTGACACAGCGGGAGGGTATTTT
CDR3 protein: CASSDTAGGYF

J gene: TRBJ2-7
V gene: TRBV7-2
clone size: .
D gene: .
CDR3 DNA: TGTGCCAGCAGCTTACGGCGGGACAGCGCCTACGAGCAGTACTTC
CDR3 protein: CASSLRRDSAYEQYF

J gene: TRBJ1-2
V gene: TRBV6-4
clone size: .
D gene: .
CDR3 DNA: TGTGCCAGCAGGACCACCCCCTCGGGAAACTATGGCTACACCTTC
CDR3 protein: CASRTTPSGNYGYTF

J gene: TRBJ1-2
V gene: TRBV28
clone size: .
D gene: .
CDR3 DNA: TGTGCCAGCAAGGGGTCGGGGGTCACTAACTATGGCTACACCTTC
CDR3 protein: CASKGSGVTNYGYTF

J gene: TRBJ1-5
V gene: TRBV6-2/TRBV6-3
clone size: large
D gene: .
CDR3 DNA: TGTGCCAGCAGTTATGCAGGGTTCAATCAGCCCCAGCATTTT
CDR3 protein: CASSYAGFNQPQHF

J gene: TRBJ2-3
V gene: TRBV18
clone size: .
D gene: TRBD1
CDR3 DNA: TGTGCCAGCTCACCACGGTGGACAGGGGGCGCAGATACGCAGTATTTT
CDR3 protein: CASSPRWTGGADTQYF

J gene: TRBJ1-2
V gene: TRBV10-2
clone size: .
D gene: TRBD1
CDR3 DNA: TGCGCCAGCAGCGACCGGGACAGGGGGGCCTATGGCTACACCTTC
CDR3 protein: CASSDRDRGAYGYTF

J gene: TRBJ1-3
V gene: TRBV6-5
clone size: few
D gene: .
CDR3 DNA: TGTGCCAGCAGTTACGAGCCCGCGGGTTTTGGAAACACCATATATTTT
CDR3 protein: CASSYEPAGFGNTIYF

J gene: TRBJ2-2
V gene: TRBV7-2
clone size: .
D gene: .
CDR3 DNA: TGTGCCAGCAGCTTGACTAGGAACACCGGGGAGCTGTTTTTT
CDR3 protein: CASSLTRNTGELFF